These T cell receptor beta chains were read from a single sample in a study of cytomegalovirus exposure and HLA in healthy donors. The assay was immunoSEQ multiplex PCR, and TCRdb's table has in-frame clones only and misses some. The sample totals some 150,000 clones. Sequenced material: PBMCs. Source of these receptors: a man in his forties in good health and CMV-seronegative. Both conserved end residues are part of each CDR3. A D gene is named only where the DNA matches it firmly.

v_gene	d_gene	j_gene	CDR3aa	CDR3nt
TRBV7-3	-	TRBJ2-5	CASSQGVRETQYF	TGTGCCAGCAGCCAAGGGGTGCGGGAGACCCAGTACTTC
TRBV7-6	-	TRBJ1-4	CASSSSGFSEKLFF	TGTGCCAGCAGCTCGTCAGGGTTTAGTGAAAAACTGTTTTTT
TRBV10-3	TRBD1	TRBJ1-5	CATRTGDFSNQPQHF	TGTGCCACCCGGACAGGGGACTTTAGCAATCAGCCCCAGCATTTT
TRBV7-2	TRBD2	TRBJ2-4	CASSPQDWASGEMRHIQYF	TGTGCCAGCAGCCCTCAAGATTGGGCTAGCGGGGAAATGAGGCACATTCAGTACTTC
TRBV19	-	TRBJ1-6	CASSIEGVGSPLHF	TGTGCCAGTAGTATTGAGGGGGTCGGTTCACCCCTCCACTTT
TRBV4-1	TRBD1	TRBJ1-2	CASSQTQGKNYGYTF	TGCGCCAGCAGCCAGACACAGGGGAAAAACTATGGCTACACCTTC
TRBV7-9	TRBD2	TRBJ2-7	CASSLTPSGGTYEQYF	TGTGCCAGCAGCCTCACCCCCAGCGGGGGAACCTACGAGCAGTACTTC
TRBV5-1	-	TRBJ1-2	CASRIGELRGYGYTF	TGCGCCAGCAGAATAGGGGAGTTGCGGGGCTATGGCTACACCTTC
TRBV19	TRBD1	TRBJ2-7	CASSIGQGIHEQYF	TGTGCCAGTAGTATAGGACAGGGCATCCACGAGCAGTACTTC
TRBV7-6	-	TRBJ2-3	CASSLGGGGLDYTDTQYF	TGTGCCAGCAGCTTAGGTGGAGGTGGGTTGGACTACACAGATACGCAGTATTTT
TRBV7-2	TRBD1	TRBJ2-7	CASSLARGISYEQYF	TGTGCCAGCAGCTTAGCCAGGGGGATCTCCTACGAGCAGTACTTC